One sample yielded the 16 T cell receptor beta chains listed below, sequenced in a study of Ad26.COV2.S vaccination and SARS-CoV-2 variants. The protocol was immunoSEQ multiplex PCR, while the TCRdb copy is restricted to in-frame clones and leaves out a portion. The sample lists roughly 450,000 clones; 75% to 95% were seen once. Treatment indicated: about 20 received Ad26.COV2.S at low or high dose, single or two shots; roughly 5 received placebo; per-sample allocation not given. The samples were gathered on day 63 after the first injection of vaccine or placebo. The source was peripheral blood, collected in a trial of Ad26.COV2.S vaccine versus placebo. All receptors come from a person aged 18-65 years who received the Ad26.COV2.S COVID-19 vaccine or a placebo.

V usage is TRBV28 and J usage is TRBJ1-5; D is unclear. Trimming cost V 5 bases and J 11 bases, with 13 bases left between them. The CDR3 runs 12 residues. The germline CDR1 and CDR2 sequences are MDHEN and SYDVKM. The CDR3 reads CASSLMTQTQHF. The DNA for the CDR3 is TGTGCCAGCAGTCTGATGACCCAAACCCAGCATTTT.

The rearrangement links TRBV29-1 to TRBJ1-1; D gene uncertain. Trimming took off 3 bases at V and 0 bases at J, with 11 bases between the two ends. This CDR3 spans 14 amino acids. Germline loops: CDR1 SQVTM, CDR2 ANQGSEA. CDR3 in amino acids: CSVEIGSLNTEAFF. CDR3 bases: TGCAGCGTTGAGATTGGGAGTCTGAACACTGAAGCTTTCTTT.

The J gene is TRBJ2-7, the V gene TRBV6-6; TRBD1 agrees at 8 bases. This CDR3 comprises 15 residues. The trim removed 6 bases at V and 3 bases at J, leaving 10 bases unmatched. From germline, CDR1 is MNHNY and CDR2 SVGAGI (reference sequence). For the CDR3, the DNA is TGTGCCAGCAGCATTCCGGGACAGGATAGCTACGAGCAGTACTTC. Residues: CASSIPGQDSYEQYF.

CDR3 nucleotide sequence: TGCGCCAGCAGCTACGGGACAATCTCCTATAATTCACCCCTCCACTTT. Its protein product is CASSYGTISYNSPLHF. The V and J genes are TRBV5-1 and TRBJ1-6; D is possibly TRBD1 (6 bases). Trimming removed 3 bases from V and 0 bases from J, with 10 bases in between. The CDR3 contains 16 residues. Germline V CDR1 and CDR2: SGHRS, YFSETQ.

This chain joins TRBV4-2 and TRBJ2-7; TRBD1 agrees at 10 bases. The germline CDR1 and CDR2 sequences are LGHNA and YNFKEQ. The V and J ends lost 1 base and 5 bases, in that order; junction bases with no gene match: 8. There are 16 residues in the CDR3. The CDR3: CASSQGPGQGYDEQYF. CDR3 nucleotide sequence: TGTGCCAGCAGCCAAGGTCCGGGACAGGGGTATGACGAGCAGTACTTC.

The rearrangement joins TRBV24-1 to TRBJ2-6; D is unresolved. This CDR3 comprises 18 residues. Trimming removed 5 bases at V and 0 bases at J, with 16 bases between. Per germline, CDR1 KGHDR and CDR2 SFDVKD. CDR3 bases: TGTGCCACCAGTGCTCCCCCCGGCCAGAGCTCTGGGGCCAACGTCCTGACTTTC. This encodes CATSAPPGQSSGANVLTF.

The rearrangement links TRBV10-3 to TRBJ2-2; D unresolved. V lost 5 bases, J lost 2 bases, and 0 bases lay in between. The V gene's germline CDR1 is ENHRY and CDR2 SYGVKD. CDR3 size: 11 residues. Here the CDR3 reads CAISNTGELFF. The CDR3 DNA reads as TGTGCCATCAGTAACACCGGGGAGCTGTTTTTT.

J is TRBJ2-1 and V is TRBV5-5; the D is unclear. V was pared by 1 base and J by 0 bases, with 8 bases between. This CDR3 region has 15 residues. Germline CDR1 reads SGHKS; CDR2 reads YYEKEE (reference sequence). The CDR3 loop is CASSLSMSSYNEQFF. As DNA, the CDR3 is TGTGCCAGCAGCTTGTCTATGAGCTCCTACAATGAGCAGTTCTTC.

V and J are TRBV2 and TRBJ2-3; D is undetermined. V gave up 4 bases and J gave up 2 bases, with 13 bases separating them. This CDR3 comprises 15 residues. Germline CDR1 is SNHLY and CDR2 is FYNNEI. For the CDR3, the DNA is TGTGCCAGCAGTGCTCGCGGAGCATTCACAGATACGCAGTATTTT. This sequence encodes CASSARGAFTDTQYF.

The genes are TRBV28 and TRBJ2-7, with D hard to call. V shed 4 bases and J shed 0 bases, with 10 bases lying between them. Germline CDR1 is MDHEN and CDR2 is SYDVKM. This CDR3 has 14 amino acids. CDR3 DNA: TGTGCCAGCAGTTCGCGGTTCAGCTCCTACGAGCAGTACTTC. Protein product: CASSSRFSSYEQYF.

The chain is built from TRBV9 and TRBJ2-2; 7 bases line up with TRBD2. The CDR3 spans 18 residues. V lost 1 base to trimming and J lost 1 base; unmatched junction nucleotides: 10. Per germline, CDR1 SGDLS and CDR2 YYNGEE. The CDR3 nucleotides read TGTGCCAGCAGCGTATTAACTAGCGATACGGAGAACACCGGGGAGCTGTTTTTT. Protein: CASSVLTSDTENTGELFF. Using reference TRBV9 and TRBJ2-2 for the parts outside the CDR3, the full variable domain is DSGVTQTPKHLITATGQRVTLRCSPRSGDLSVYWYQQSLDQGLQFLIQYYNGEERAKGNILERFSAQQFPDLHSELNLSSLELGDSALYFCASSVLTSDTENTGELFFGEGSRLTVL.

V is TRBV7-2 and J is TRBJ2-3, with TRBD2 identical over 7 bases. The CDR3 is made up of 15 amino acids. The V gene's germline CDR1 is SGHTA and CDR2 FQGNSA. With V trimmed by 3 bases and J by 1 base, 4 bases remained unmatched. CDR3 nucleotide sequence: TGTGCCAGCAGCTTTTCTAGCGGCGGCACAGATACGCAGTATTTT. The encoded protein is CASSFSSGGTDTQYF.

This chain joins TRBV29-1 and TRBJ2-5; TRBD1 agrees at 8 bases. This CDR3 is built from 17 residues. Germline trimming cut 1 base from V and 5 bases from J; bases unmatched to any gene: 15. The germline gives CDR1 SQVTM, CDR2 ANQGSEA. In DNA, the CDR3 is TGCAGCGTTGAAGGTGTTACGACAGGGGTAGGGAGGGAGACCCAGTACTTC. Its protein is CSVEGVTTGVGRETQYF.

This rearrangement joins TRBV19 to TRBJ2-7; 9 bases line up with TRBD2. V lost 5 bases, J lost 2 bases, and 4 bases stayed unmatched. The CDR3 is 14 residues long. Germline loops: CDR1 LNHDA, CDR2 SQIVND (reference sequence). The CDR3 spells CASSPGTSTYEQYF. The CDR3 DNA reads as TGTGCCAGTAGTCCAGGGACTAGCACCTACGAGCAGTACTTC.

V is TRBV2 and J is TRBJ1-1; D gene unclear. Germline CDR1 is SNHLY and CDR2 is FYNNEI. The V end lost 7 bases, the J end lost 1 base, and 10 bases lay between the germline ends. The CDR3 extends over 13 amino acids. CDR3 amino acids: CASTSYRNTEAFF. For the CDR3, the DNA is TGTGCCAGCACGTCCTACAGGAACACTGAAGCTTTCTTT.

The chain's CDR3 is CASSPGQGPSHNSPLHF. CDR3 nucleotides: TGTGCCAGCAGCCCAGGACAGGGGCCCTCGCATAATTCACCCCTCCACTTT. This sequence joins TRBV7-2 and TRBJ1-6, with TRBD1 matching 9 bases. The CDR3 sequence is 17 residues long. In germline, CDR1 is SGHTA, CDR2 FQGNSA. The junction had 10 bases not matched to a gene; V was cut back by 5 bases and J by 5 bases.